A single sample gave rise to the 28 T cell receptor beta chains below, sequenced in a study of graft-versus-host responses after intestinal transplantation. Antigens of these TCRs are unknown. The protocol was immunoSEQ multiplex PCR, while the TCRdb copy is restricted to in-frame clones and leaves out a portion. This table holds roughly 100,000 clones, roughly nine tenths found once. The sample was unstimulated CD4+ T cells sorted from spleen or lymph node cells, taken before transplant. These receptors came from a human donor who was the organ donor for an intestinal transplant.

This clone was detected only a few times. The chain joins TRBV5-8 to TRBJ1-1, with TRBD1 matching 7 bases. CDR1 SGHTS and CDR2 YDEGEE come from the germline V gene. V dropped 5 bases and J dropped 1; count of bases not matched to a gene: 8. CDR3 size: 15 residues. The CDR3 DNA sequence: TGTGCCAGCAGAGACTACAGGGGTCGGAACACTGAAGCTTTCTTT. It codes for CASRDYRGRNTEAFF.

Here the CDR3 DNA reads TGTGCCAGCAGTGATAGGGGGACAGGGGGCAGCGAGCAGTACTTC. Translating gives CASSDRGTGGSEQYF. The V gene is TRBV25-1, the J gene TRBJ2-7; TRBD1 matches at 12 bases. V lost 3 bases, J lost 6 bases, and 6 bases stayed unmatched. The germline CDR1 and CDR2 sequences are MGHDK and SYGVNS. CDR3 length: 15 residues.

DNA of the CDR3: TGTGCCAGCAGTGAAGAAGGGAGGACTAATGAAAAACTGTTTTTT. This translates into CASSEEGRTNEKLFF. The V and J genes are TRBV2 and TRBJ1-4; no clear D gene. The CDR3 has 15 amino acids. V was clipped by 1 base and J by 2 bases, with 8 bases between them. Germline loops: CDR1 SNHLY, CDR2 FYNNEI.

This clone appeared once. The gene calls are TRBV19 and TRBJ1-2, with D perhaps TRBD1 (6 bases). The CDR3 runs 12 residues. Trimming removed 3 bases at V and 7 bases at J, with 9 bases between. Germline CDR1 and CDR2: LNHDA and SQIVND (reference sequence). The CDR3 DNA reads as TGTGCCAGTAGTATCGGACAGCTTGGCTACACCTTC. This gives the protein CASSIGQLGYTF.

CDR3 in amino acids: CARSKQDRVGTDTQYF. The CDR3 nucleotides are TGTGCCAGAAGCAAACAGGACAGGGTTGGCACAGATACGCAGTATTTT. The rearrangement joins TRBV5-3 to TRBJ2-3, with 8 nucleotides matching TRBD1. TRBV5-3 is assigned to the ORF class and has an uncertain function. V lost 4 bases, J lost 1 base, and 8 bases stayed unmatched. CDR3 length: 16 residues.

This chain joins TRBV30 and TRBJ2-7; possibly TRBD1 for D (6 bases). CDR1 and CDR2 (germline): GTSNPN, SVGIG (reference sequence). Trimming took off 4 bases at V and 0 bases at J, with 19 bases between the two ends. The CDR3 consists of 16 residues. CDR3 residues: CAWTRGWDPSSYEQYF. The CDR3 nucleotides read TGTGCCTGGACGAGGGGGTGGGACCCGTCCTCCTACGAGCAGTACTTC.

The chain has TRBV11-1 and TRBJ2-2; 8 bases are shared with TRBD2. In germline, CDR1 is SGHAT, CDR2 FQDESV (reference sequence). The CDR3 covers 17 residues. The V segment lost 4 bases and the J segment 7 bases; nucleotides outside the gene matches: 14. The CDR3 DNA reads TGTGCCAGCAGCTCCTTTCCCGGGGGGGGGCTGGACGGGGAGCTGTTTTTT. The encoded protein is CASSSFPGGGLDGELFF.

This clone has only a few counts. The chain carries TRBV7-2 and TRBJ1-2; D uncertain. The CDR3 contains 13 residues. The V and J ends lost 7 bases and 2 bases respectively, with 11 bases between them. Germline V CDR1 and CDR2: SGHTA, FQGNSA. CDR3 region: CASTESLNYGYTF. CDR3 sequence (DNA): TGTGCCAGCACAGAATCCTTAAACTATGGCTACACCTTC.

This chain joins TRBV4-2 and TRBJ2-5; 10 bases are shared with TRBD2. Trimming at V came to 4 bases and at J to 5 bases, leaving 13 bases not matched to a gene. From germline, CDR1 is LGHNA and CDR2 YNFKEQ. The CDR3 is 17 residues long. The CDR3 here is CASSLSGGGPSWETQYF. The CDR3 bases are TGTGCCAGCAGCCTCAGCGGGGGGGGACCCAGTTGGGAGACCCAGTACTTC.

CDR3 DNA: TGTGCCAGCAGCTACAATCCACCTCACCCGACGGGGAGTTGGGCCTACGAGCAGTACTTC. This codes for CASSYNPPHPTGSWAYEQYF. The chain links TRBV7-3 to TRBJ2-7; tentatively, D is TRBD2 (5 bases). The CDR3 sequence is 20 residues long. Germline assignment: CDR1 SGHTA and CDR2 FQGTGA. V lost 4 bases, J lost 2 bases, and 30 bases lay in between.

This clone was observed a single time. The chain is built from TRBV5-5 and TRBJ1-4; maybe TRBD1 (6 bases). Germline CDR1 reads SGHKS; CDR2 reads YYEKEE (reference sequence). The CDR3 runs 14 residues. The germline V and J ends were trimmed by 4 bases and 8 bases, with 15 bases remaining between them. The CDR3 DNA reads as TGTGCCAGCAGCCCCACAGGGCTGTGGGAAAAACTGTTTTTT. Residues: CASSPTGLWEKLFF.

The CDR3 is CASSQVPSGGHEQFF. Written as DNA, the CDR3 is TGCGCCAGCAGCCAAGTCCCTAGCGGGGGCCACGAGCAGTTCTTC. The chain employs TRBV4-1 and TRBJ2-1; TRBD2 matches at 10 bases. V lost 1 base and J lost 10; bases outside the gene matches: 7. CDR1 MGHRA and CDR2 YSYEKL come from the germline V gene. The CDR3 spans 15 residues.

The chain has TRBV2 and TRBJ1-2, with D perhaps TRBD1 (5 bases). The V gene's germline CDR1 is SNHLY and CDR2 FYNNEI. Between the trimmed V and J ends, which lost 9 bases and 5 bases, there was a span of 16 bases. The CDR3 is made up of 13 amino acids. The CDR3 protein is CARPGLRQYGYTF. CDR3 DNA sequence: TGTGCCAGACCGGGACTCCGACAGTATGGCTACACCTTC.

J is TRBJ1-1 and V is TRBV28; D not certain. Trimming took off 4 bases at V and 3 bases at J, with 15 bases between the two ends. CDR3 length: 15 amino acids. Germline V gene lookup returns CDR1 MDHEN and CDR2 SYDVKM. In DNA form, the CDR3 reads TGTGCCAGCAGTTCCATATGGGGAGGAGACACTGAAGCTTTCTTT. This translates into CASSSIWGGDTEAFF.

This clone was found a few times. The chain recombines TRBV5-8 with TRBJ1-1; D possibly corresponds to TRBD1 (5 bases). Deletions cut 3 bases from V and 4 bases from J, with 13 bases between. This CDR3 contains 14 residues. From germline, CDR1 is SGHTS and CDR2 YDEGEE. The CDR3 DNA reads TGTGCCAGCAGCTCGGGGGGACTGGTCACTGAAGCTTTCTTT. This encodes CASSSGGLVTEAFF. Combining the CDR3 with reference TRBV5-8 and TRBJ1-1 gives the whole variable domain EAGVTQSPTHLIKTRGQQATLRCSPISGHTSVYWYQQALGLGLQFLLWYDEGEERNRGNFPPRFSGRQFPNYSSELNVNALELEDSALYLCASSSGGLVTEAFFGQGTRLTVV.

The chain is built from TRBV2 and TRBJ1-2; D is undetermined. Between the trimmed V and J ends, which lost 4 bases and 5 bases, there was a span of 11 bases. The V gene's germline CDR1 is SNHLY and CDR2 FYNNEI. This CDR3 is 13 amino acids long. CDR3 DNA sequence: TGTGCCAGCAGTGTCGAACAGCTATATGGCTACACCTTC. Translating gives CASSVEQLYGYTF.

The chain recombines TRBV11-2 with TRBJ1-1; D is perhaps TRBD1 (6 bases). The CDR3 is 13 amino acids. V gave up 5 bases and J gave up 1 base, with 8 bases separating them. Germline loops: CDR1 SGHAT, CDR2 FQNNGV. CDR3 amino acids: CASSPTGNTEAFF. The CDR3 DNA is TGTGCCAGCAGCCCGACAGGGAACACTGAAGCTTTCTTT.

The V gene is TRBV4-2, the J gene TRBJ1-1, with D maybe TRBD1 (5 bases). The germline V gene encodes CDR1 LGHNA and CDR2 YNFKEQ. CDR3 length: 20 amino acids. Trimming left V 1 base short and J 1 base short, with 25 bases between. The CDR3 sequence: CASSQVTPREGFPSNTEAFF. CDR3 coding DNA: TGTGCCAGCAGCCAAGTAACCCCCCGGGAGGGGTTCCCCTCGAACACTGAAGCTTTCTTT.

This clone showed up just a few times. The J gene is TRBJ2-7, the V gene TRBV21-1; the tabulated D call, TRBD2, remains unverified against the DNA. TRBV21-1 is a listed pseudogene. The CDR3 is 15 amino acids. For the CDR3, the DNA is TGTGCCAGCAGCAAAGTGGATCGGGACTCCTACGAGCAGTACTTC. Translation gives CASSKVDRDSYEQYF.

The table lists this clone with a count of one. J is TRBJ2-5 and V is TRBV7-2, with 10 bases that match TRBD2. The CDR3 has 16 residues. Looked up from germline, CDR1 is SGHTA and CDR2 is FQGNSA. V lost 5 bases and J lost 1; bases outside the gene matches: 7. CDR3 nucleotide sequence: TGTGCCAGCAGCCACCCTAGCGGGGGAGGCCAAGAGACCCAGTACTTC. This sequence encodes CASSHPSGGGQETQYF.

The chain carries TRBV5-1 and TRBJ2-1; 13 nucleotides agree with TRBD2. The CDR3 is made up of 19 amino acids. Per the germline V gene, CDR1 is SGHRS and CDR2 is YFSETQ. V lost 0 bases to trimming and J lost 6 bases; unmatched junction nucleotides: 12. As DNA, the CDR3 is TGCGCCAGCAGCTTGGCGGTACTAGCGGGGGGGCCTAGGTCCAATGAGCAGTTCTTC. Protein: CASSLAVLAGGPRSNEQFF.

This chain links TRBV7-2 with TRBJ1-2, with TRBD1 matching over 8 bases. The CDR3 is 15 residues long. Looked up from germline, CDR1 is SGHTA and CDR2 is FQGNSA. Losses at the gene ends were 5 bases for V and 2 bases for J; bases not matched to a gene: 7. The CDR3 loop reads CASSRDTGGNYGYTF. In DNA form, the CDR3 reads TGTGCCAGCAGCCGTGATACAGGGGGGAACTATGGCTACACCTTC.

The chain recombines TRBV9 with TRBJ2-7; 10 bases match TRBD1. CDR1 SGDLS and CDR2 YYNGEE come from the germline V gene. This CDR3 is 16 amino acids long. V trimming: 0 bases; J trimming: 5 bases; junction bases outside the gene matches: 8. The CDR3 DNA reads as TGTGCCAGCAGCGTAGTAGGGACAGGGGTTTTCGACGAGCAGTACTTC. Its protein product is CASSVVGTGVFDEQYF.

This chain connects TRBV7-9 to TRBJ1-5; 8 nucleotides align to TRBD1. This CDR3 region has 14 residues. Per germline, CDR1 SEHNR and CDR2 FQNEAQ (reference sequence). The trim removed 4 bases at V and 4 bases at J, leaving 3 bases unmatched. The CDR3 coding sequence is TGTGCCAGCAGCTGGGGACAGGCTAATCAGCCCCAGCATTTT. Translating gives CASSWGQANQPQHF.

The chain links TRBV4-2 to TRBJ2-5, with D unclear. The germline gives CDR1 LGHNA, CDR2 YNFKEQ. CDR3 length: 14 amino acids. V gave up 1 base and J gave up 1 base, with 7 bases separating them. The DNA for the CDR3 is TGTGCCAGCAGCCAAGGTAGAGTCCAAGAGACCCAGTACTTC. Protein: CASSQGRVQETQYF.

V gene TRBV19 combines with J gene TRBJ2-7; 7 bases agree with TRBD1. CDR1 and CDR2 from the germline V gene are LNHDA and SQIVND (reference sequence). J lost 2 bases, V lost 2 bases, and 3 bases had no gene match. The CDR3 spans 14 residues. CDR3 nucleotides: TGTGCCAGTAGTATACGGGACAGTGCCTACGAGCAGTACTTC. Translated: CASSIRDSAYEQYF. Full variable domain (rest looked up from reference TRBV19 and TRBJ2-7): DGGITQSPKYLFRKEGQNVTLSCEQNLNHDAMYWYRQDPGQGLRLIYYSQIVNDFQKGDIAEGYSVSREKKESFPLTVTSAQKNPTAFYLCASSIRDSAYEQYFGPGTRLTVT.

The rearrangement joins TRBV7-3 to TRBJ2-1; possible D gene TRBD2, 7 bases. Germline CDR1 reads SGHTA; CDR2 reads FQGTGA. V lost 5 bases to trimming and J lost 4 bases, with 30 bases between them. The CDR3 covers 20 residues. CDR3 DNA: TGTGCCAGCAGCCGAAAAGAGGGGGGGCGCCCCACGATTCCTTACAATGAGCAGTTCTTC. It encodes CASSRKEGGRPTIPYNEQFF.

This chain uses TRBV19 with TRBJ1-1, with 8 bases identical to TRBD1. This CDR3 region has 15 residues. Germline V gene data show CDR1 as LNHDA and CDR2 as SQIVND (reference sequence). V dropped 6 bases and J dropped 5; count of bases not matched to a gene: 11. The CDR3 sequence: CASSPRQGSTTEAFF. The CDR3 region has the DNA TGTGCCAGTAGCCCCAGACAGGGGAGTACGACTGAAGCTTTCTTT.